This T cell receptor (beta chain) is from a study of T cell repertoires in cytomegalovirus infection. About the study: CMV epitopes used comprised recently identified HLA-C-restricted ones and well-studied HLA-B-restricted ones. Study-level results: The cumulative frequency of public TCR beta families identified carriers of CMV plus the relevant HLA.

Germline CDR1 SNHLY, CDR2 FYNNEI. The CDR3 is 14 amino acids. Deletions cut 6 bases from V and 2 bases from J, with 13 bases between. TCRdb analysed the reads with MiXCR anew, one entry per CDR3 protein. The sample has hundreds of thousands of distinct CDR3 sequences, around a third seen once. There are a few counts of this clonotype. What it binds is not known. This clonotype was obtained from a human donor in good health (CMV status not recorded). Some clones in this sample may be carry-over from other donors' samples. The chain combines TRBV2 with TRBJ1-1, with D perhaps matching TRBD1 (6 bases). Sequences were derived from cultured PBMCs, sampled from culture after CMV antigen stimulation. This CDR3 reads CASRQGEHNTEAFF. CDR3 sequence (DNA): TGTGCCAGCAGACAGGGAGAACATAACACTGAAGCTTTCTTT.